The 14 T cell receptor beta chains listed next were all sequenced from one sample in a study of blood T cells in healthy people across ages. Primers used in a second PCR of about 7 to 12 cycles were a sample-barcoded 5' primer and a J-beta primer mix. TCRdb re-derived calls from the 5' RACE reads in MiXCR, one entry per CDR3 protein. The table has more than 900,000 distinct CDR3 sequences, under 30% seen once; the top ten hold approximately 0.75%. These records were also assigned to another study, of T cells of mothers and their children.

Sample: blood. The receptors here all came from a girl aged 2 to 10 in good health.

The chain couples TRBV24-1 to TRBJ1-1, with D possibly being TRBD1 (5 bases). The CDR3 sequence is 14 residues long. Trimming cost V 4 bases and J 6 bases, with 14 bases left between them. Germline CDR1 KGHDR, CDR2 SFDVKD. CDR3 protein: CATSDPNQGPEAFF. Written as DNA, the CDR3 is TGTGCCACCAGTGACCCAAATCAGGGCCCTGAAGCTTTCTTT.

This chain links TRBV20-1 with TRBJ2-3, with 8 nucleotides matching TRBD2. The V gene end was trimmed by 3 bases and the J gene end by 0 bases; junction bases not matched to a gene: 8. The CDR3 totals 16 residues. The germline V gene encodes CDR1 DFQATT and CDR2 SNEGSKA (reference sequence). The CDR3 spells CSARPPERESTDTQYF. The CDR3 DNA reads TGCAGTGCTAGGCCCCCGGAGCGGGAGAGCACAGATACGCAGTATTTT.

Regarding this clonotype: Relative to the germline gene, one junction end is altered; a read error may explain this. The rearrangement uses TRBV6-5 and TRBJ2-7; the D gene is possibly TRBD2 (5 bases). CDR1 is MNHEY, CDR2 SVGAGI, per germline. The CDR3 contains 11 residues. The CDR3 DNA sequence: TGTGCCAGCACGGACTTTTACGAGCTGTACTTC. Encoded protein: CASTDFYELYF.

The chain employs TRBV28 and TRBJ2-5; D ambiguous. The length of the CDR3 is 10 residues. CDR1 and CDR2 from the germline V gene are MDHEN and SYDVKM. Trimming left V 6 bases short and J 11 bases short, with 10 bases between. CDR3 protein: CASRSSEQYF. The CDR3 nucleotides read TGTGCCAGCAGGTCTTCTGAGCAGTACTTC.

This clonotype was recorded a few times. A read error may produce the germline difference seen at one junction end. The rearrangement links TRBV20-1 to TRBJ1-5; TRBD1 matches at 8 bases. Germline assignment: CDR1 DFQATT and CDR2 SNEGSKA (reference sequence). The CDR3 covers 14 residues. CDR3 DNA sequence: TGCAGTGCTGGAGACCAGGGGGCTGATCAGCCCCAGCATTTT. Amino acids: CSAGDQGADQPQHF.

DNA for the CDR3: TGTGCCAGCAGTGAAGCCCGGGACTCAGCCTACGAGCAGTACTTC. Encoded protein: CASSEARDSAYEQYF. The chain is built from TRBV2 and TRBJ2-5; D might be TRBD2 (6 bases). The J call may be in error: the DNA end matches TRBJ2-7 better. The length of the CDR3 is 15 residues. The germline CDR1 and CDR2 sequences are SNHLY and FYNNEI.

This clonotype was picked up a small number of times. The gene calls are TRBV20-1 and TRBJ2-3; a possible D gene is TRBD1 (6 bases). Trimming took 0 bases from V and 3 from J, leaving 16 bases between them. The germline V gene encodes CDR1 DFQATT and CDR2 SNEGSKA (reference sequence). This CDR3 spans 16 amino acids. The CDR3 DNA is TGCAGTGCTAGAGATCTTAGGGGGTTGAGGACAGATACGCAGTATTTT. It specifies CSARDLRGLRTDTQYF.

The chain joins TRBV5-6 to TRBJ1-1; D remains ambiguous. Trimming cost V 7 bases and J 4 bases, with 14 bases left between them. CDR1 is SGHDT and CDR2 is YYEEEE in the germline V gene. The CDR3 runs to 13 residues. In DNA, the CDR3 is TGTGCCAGCTCCGGCACATTCCTCACTGAAGCTTTCTTT. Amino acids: CASSGTFLTEAFF.

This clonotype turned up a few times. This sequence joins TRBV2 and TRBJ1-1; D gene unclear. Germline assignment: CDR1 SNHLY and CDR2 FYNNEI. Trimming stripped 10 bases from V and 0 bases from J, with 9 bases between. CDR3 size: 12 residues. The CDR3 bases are TGTGCCAACTCCGAGATGAACACTGAAGCTTTCTTT. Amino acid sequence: CANSEMNTEAFF. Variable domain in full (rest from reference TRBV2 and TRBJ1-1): EPEVTQTPSHQVTQMGQEVILRCVPISNHLYFYWYRQILGQKVEFLVSFYNNEISEKSEIFDDQFSVERPDGSNFTLKIRSTKLEDSAMYFCANSEMNTEAFFGQGTRLTVV.

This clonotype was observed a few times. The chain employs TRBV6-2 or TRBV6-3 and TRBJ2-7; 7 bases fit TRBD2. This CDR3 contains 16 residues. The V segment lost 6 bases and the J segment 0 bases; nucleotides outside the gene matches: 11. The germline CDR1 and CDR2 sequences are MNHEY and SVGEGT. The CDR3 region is CASSRGTRGNSYEQYF. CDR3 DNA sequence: TGTGCCAGCAGCCGTGGGACGCGGGGGAACTCCTACGAGCAGTACTTC.

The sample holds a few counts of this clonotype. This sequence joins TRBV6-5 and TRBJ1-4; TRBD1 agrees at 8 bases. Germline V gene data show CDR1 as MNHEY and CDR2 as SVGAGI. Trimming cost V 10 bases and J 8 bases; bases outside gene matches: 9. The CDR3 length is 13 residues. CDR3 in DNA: TGTGCCACCCGCAGGGGGCTTGGAGAAAAACTGTTTTTT. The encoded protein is CATRRGLGEKLFF.

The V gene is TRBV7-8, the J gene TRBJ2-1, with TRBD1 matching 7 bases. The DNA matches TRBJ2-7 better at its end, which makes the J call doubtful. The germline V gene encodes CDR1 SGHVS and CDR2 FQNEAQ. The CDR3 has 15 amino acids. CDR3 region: CASSPQTKGGGEQYF. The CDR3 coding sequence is TGTGCCAGCAGCCCCCAGACCAAAGGGGGCGGCGAGCAGTACTTC.

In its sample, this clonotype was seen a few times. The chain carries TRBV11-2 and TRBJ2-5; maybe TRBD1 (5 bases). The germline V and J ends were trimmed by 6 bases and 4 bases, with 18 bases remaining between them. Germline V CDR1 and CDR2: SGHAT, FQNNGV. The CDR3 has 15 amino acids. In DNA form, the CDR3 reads TGTGCCAGCAGTACCCAGGGTTTCGCCGGAGAGACCCAGTACTTC. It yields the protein CASSTQGFAGETQYF.

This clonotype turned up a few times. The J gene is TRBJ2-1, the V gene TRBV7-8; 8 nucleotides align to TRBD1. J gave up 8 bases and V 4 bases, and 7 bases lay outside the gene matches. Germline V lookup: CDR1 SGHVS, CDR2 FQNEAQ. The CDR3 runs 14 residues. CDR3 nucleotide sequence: TGTGCCAGCAGCTCCTTGACAGGGGACCATGAGCAGTTCTTC. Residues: CASSSLTGDHEQFF.